The rows below give T cell receptor beta chains drawn from one sample of a study of T cell changes during pregnancy in multiple sclerosis. Here immunoSEQ multiplex PCR was the method, and the copy in TCRdb shows in-frame clones only, minus some. Of about 75,000 clones in the sample, 89% are singletons; the top ten hold approximately 0.88%. The specimen comprised peripheral blood, sampled in the first trimester of pregnancy. All receptors come from a female donor in good health, enrolled as a control in a pregnancy study. CDR3s include the opening cysteine and the closing phenylalanine or tryptophan. The D gene is left open where the match is weak. Clone size is stated in some rows and not others, as once, few, many or a class when expanded.

TRBV6-1,few,NA,14,TRBJ1-6,TGTGCCAGCAGTGGGCAGGGAGGAAATTCACCCCTCCACTTT,CASSGQGGNSPLHF
TRBV19,NA,NA,13,TRBJ1-4,TGTGCCAGTAGTATTGGGACACATGAAAAACTGTTTTTT,CASSIGTHEKLFF
TRBV30,NA,NA,16,TRBJ2-3,TGTGCCTGGAGTGTGGGTCTAGCGAGGACCGGGGATACGCAGTATTTT,CAWSVGLARTGDTQYF
TRBV5-5,NA,NA,12,TRBJ2-7,TGTGCCAGCAGCCTCGGGGTCTACGAGCAGTACTTC,CASSLGVYEQYF
TRBV7-9,many,TRBD1,13,TRBJ2-5,TGTGCCAGCAGCTCCAGGGGGCCCGAGACCCAGTACTTC,CASSSRGPETQYF
TRBV28,NA,NA,15,TRBJ2-7,TGTGCCAGCAGTCCCTCGGGGACTGGCTCCTACGAGCAGTACTTC,CASSPSGTGSYEQYF
TRBV6-1,NA,NA,14,TRBJ2-3,TGTGCCAGCAGTTCCCAGTCCCACACAGATACGCAGTATTTT,CASSSQSHTDTQYF
TRBV28,NA,TRBD1,14,TRBJ2-7,TGTGCCAGCAGGGGGACAGGGGGGTCCTACGAGCAGTACTTC,CASRGTGGSYEQYF
TRBV5-5,NA,TRBD1,14,TRBJ2-7,TGTGCCAGCAGAACCCGGGACAGGGGTGACGAGCAGTACTTC,CASRTRDRGDEQYF
TRBV4-3,NA,TRBD2,16,TRBJ2-1,TGCGCCAGCAGCCGGACTAGCGGGAGAGACTCGGGTGAGCAGTTCTTC,CASSRTSGRDSGEQFF
TRBV5-1,NA,NA,12,TRBJ2-5,TGCGCCAGCAGAGTAGATCAAGAGACCCAGTACTTC,CASRVDQETQYF
TRBV9,NA,NA,13,TRBJ1-1,TGTGCCAGCAGCGTAGCTCAGGGCACTGAAGCTTTCTTT,CASSVAQGTEAFF
TRBV7-9,NA,NA,17,TRBJ1-4,TGTGCCAGCAGCTCACTACCCGGGGGAACAACTAATGAAAAACTGTTTTTT,CASSSLPGGTTNEKLFF
TRBV4-1,NA,TRBD1,18,TRBJ1-6,TGCGCCAGCAGCCTCCTCGGGGCAGGGGGCTCCTATAATTCACCCCTCCACTTT,CASSLLGAGGSYNSPLHF
TRBV5-6,NA,NA,12,TRBJ1-1,TGTGCCGGCGCATCGGGGGACACTGAAGCTTTCTTT,CAGASGDTEAFF
TRBV5-1,NA,TRBD1,19,TRBJ2-6,TGCGCCAGCAGCTTCCAGCCGGGACAGGTGACCTCTGGGGCCAACGTCCTGACTTTC,CASSFQPGQVTSGANVLTF
TRBV28,NA,NA,17,TRBJ1-2,TGTGCCAGCACCTCCTTCACCGGGGGGCGGGTCAACTATGGCTACACCTTC,CASTSFTGGRVNYGYTF
TRBV5-8,NA,NA,15,TRBJ2-3,TGTGCCAGCACAATCGGGTTAATAAGCACAGATACGCAGTATTTT,CASTIGLISTDTQYF
TRBV5-6,NA,NA,15,TRBJ1-3,TGTGCCAGCAGCCGCCCCGGGGGAACTGGAAACACCATATATTTT,CASSRPGGTGNTIYF
TRBV2,NA,NA,14,TRBJ2-4,TGTGCCAGCAGTGGAGGGACTCCTAAAAACATTCAGTACTTC,CASSGGTPKNIQYF
TRBV29-1,NA,TRBD1,14,TRBJ1-6,TGCAGCGTTGGGACAGGGGGAGTTGGTTCACCCCTCCACTTT,CSVGTGGVGSPLHF
TRBV11-2,NA,TRBD1,15,TRBJ1-2,TGTGCCAGCAGCAAGGACCGGGACAGAGAGTATGGCTACACCTTC,CASSKDRDREYGYTF
TRBV28,once,NA,11,TRBJ1-1,TGTGCCAGCACCAGCGGGACTGAAGCTTTCTTT,CASTSGTEAFF
TRBV4-1,NA,TRBD1,14,TRBJ2-1,TGCGCCAGCAGCCGGGACAGGGTCGTAAATGAGCAGTTCTTC,CASSRDRVVNEQFF
TRBV7-9,NA,NA,14,TRBJ1-2,TGTGCCAGCAGCTTAGCGAGGGGGTTGCGGGGCTACACCTTC,CASSLARGLRGYTF
TRBV19,NA,TRBD2,14,TRBJ2-1,TGTGCCAGTAGATGGGGGGGTGGAGGAAATGAGCAGTTCTTC,CASRWGGGGNEQFF
TRBV6-6,NA,TRBD1,11,TRBJ2-1,TGTGCCAGCATCCCAGGGGGCGCCCAGTTCTTC,CASIPGGAQFF
TRBV19,NA,TRBD1,14,TRBJ1-5,TGTGCCAGTAGAAGTCGACAGGGTCAACAGCCCCAGCATTTT,CASRSRQGQQPQHF
TRBV11-2,NA,NA,15,TRBJ1-3,TGTGCCAGCAGCTCGGATACAGGGTGGCGAAACACCATATATTTT,CASSSDTGWRNTIYF
TRBV5-4,once,NA,15,TRBJ2-3,TGTGCCAGCAGCGTCCGGGACATCTTCACAGATACGCAGTATTTT,CASSVRDIFTDTQYF
TRBV27,NA,NA,16,TRBJ2-2,TGTGCCAGCAGTTTCTCCGGGAGAGTAAACACCGGGGAGCTGTTTTTT,CASSFSGRVNTGELFF
TRBV19,NA,TRBD1,14,TRBJ2-3,TGTGCCAGTAGCCGGACAGGGTACACAGATACGCAGTATTTT,CASSRTGYTDTQYF